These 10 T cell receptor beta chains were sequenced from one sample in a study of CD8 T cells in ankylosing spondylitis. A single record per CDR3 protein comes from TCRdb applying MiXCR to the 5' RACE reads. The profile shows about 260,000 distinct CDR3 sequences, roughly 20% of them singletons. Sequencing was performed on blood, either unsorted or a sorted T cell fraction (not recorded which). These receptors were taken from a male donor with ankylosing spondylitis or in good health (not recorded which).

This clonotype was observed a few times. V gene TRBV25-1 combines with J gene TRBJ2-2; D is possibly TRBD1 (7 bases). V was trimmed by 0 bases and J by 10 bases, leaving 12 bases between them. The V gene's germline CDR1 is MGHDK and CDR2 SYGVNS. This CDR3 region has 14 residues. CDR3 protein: CASSEYRRGEELFF. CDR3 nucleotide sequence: TGTGCCAGCAGTGAATACCGCAGGGGGGAGGAGCTGTTTTTT.

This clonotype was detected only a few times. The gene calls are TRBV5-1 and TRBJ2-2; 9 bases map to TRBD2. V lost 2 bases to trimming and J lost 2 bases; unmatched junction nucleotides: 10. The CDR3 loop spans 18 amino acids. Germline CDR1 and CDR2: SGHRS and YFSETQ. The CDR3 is CASSFYISGSGNTGELFF. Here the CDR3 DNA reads TGCGCCAGCAGCTTCTACATTAGCGGGAGTGGAAACACCGGGGAGCTGTTTTTT.

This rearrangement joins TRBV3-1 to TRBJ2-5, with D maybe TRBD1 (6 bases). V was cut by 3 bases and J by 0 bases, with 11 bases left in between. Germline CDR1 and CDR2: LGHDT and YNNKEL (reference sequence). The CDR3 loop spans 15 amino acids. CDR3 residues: CASSHLGGYQETQYF. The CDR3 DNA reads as TGTGCCAGCAGCCACTTAGGGGGATACCAAGAGACCCAGTACTTC.

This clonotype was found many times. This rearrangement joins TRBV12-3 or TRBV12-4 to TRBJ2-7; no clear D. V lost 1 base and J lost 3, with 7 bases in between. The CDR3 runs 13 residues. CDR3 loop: CASSLGEDYEQYV. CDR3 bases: TGTGCCAGCAGTTTAGGTGAGGACTACGAGCAGTACGTC.

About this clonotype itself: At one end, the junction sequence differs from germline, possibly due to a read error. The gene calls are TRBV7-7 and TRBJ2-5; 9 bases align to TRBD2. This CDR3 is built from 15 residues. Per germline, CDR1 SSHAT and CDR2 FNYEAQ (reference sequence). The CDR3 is CASSLVAGVGQTQYF. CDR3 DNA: TGTGCTAGCAGCTTAGTAGCGGGGGTCGGACAGACCCAGTACTTC.

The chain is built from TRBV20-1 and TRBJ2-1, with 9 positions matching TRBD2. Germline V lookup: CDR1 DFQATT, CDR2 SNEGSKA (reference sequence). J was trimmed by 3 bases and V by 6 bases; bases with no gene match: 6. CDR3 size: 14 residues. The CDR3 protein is CSAAGTSSYNEQFF. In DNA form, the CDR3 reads TGCAGTGCCGCCGGGACTAGCAGCTACAATGAGCAGTTCTTC.

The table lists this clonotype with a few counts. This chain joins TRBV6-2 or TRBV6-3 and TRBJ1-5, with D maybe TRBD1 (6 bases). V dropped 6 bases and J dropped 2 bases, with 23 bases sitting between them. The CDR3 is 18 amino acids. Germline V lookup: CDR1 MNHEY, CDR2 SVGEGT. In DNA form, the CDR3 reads TGTGCCAGCAGCGAATCAACCCAACAGGGTTTGGGCAATCAGCCCCAGCATTTT. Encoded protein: CASSESTQQGLGNQPQHF.

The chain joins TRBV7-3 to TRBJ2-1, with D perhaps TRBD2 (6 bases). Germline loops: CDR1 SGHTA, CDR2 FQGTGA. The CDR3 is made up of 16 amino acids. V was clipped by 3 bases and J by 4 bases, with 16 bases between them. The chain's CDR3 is CASSLGGAGTYNEQFF. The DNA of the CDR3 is TGTGCCAGCAGCTTGGGAGGAGCCGGTACGTACAATGAGCAGTTCTTC. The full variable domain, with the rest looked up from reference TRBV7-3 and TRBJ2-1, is GAGVSQTPSNKVTEKGKYVELRCDPISGHTALYWYRQSLGQGPEFLIYFQGTGAADDSGLPNDRFFAVRPEGSVSTLKIQRTERGDSAVYLCASSLGGAGTYNEQFFGPGTRLTVL.

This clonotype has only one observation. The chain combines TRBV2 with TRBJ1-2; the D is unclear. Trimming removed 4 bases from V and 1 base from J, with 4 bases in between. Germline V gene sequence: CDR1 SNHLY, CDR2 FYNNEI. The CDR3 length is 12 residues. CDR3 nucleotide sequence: TGTGCCAGCAGTGGCGTTAACTATGGCTACACCTTC. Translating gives CASSGVNYGYTF.

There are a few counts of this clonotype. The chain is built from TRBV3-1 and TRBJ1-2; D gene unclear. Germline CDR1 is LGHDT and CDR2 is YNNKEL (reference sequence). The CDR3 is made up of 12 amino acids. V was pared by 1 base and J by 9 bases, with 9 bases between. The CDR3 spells CASSQGESRYTF. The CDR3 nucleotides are TGTGCCAGCAGCCAAGGCGAAAGTCGCTACACCTTC.